These 27 T cell receptor beta chains share one sample of origin, sequenced in a study of T cell responses to AZD1222 COVID-19 vaccine. Assay used: immunoSEQ multiplex PCR; TCRdb lists only in-frame clones, some missing. Of roughly 140,000 clones listed, about 92% are singletons. The material was peripheral blood, obtained on day 0 of AZD1222 vaccination. The receptors shown here come from an adult in good health.

This chain connects TRBV9 to TRBJ2-7, with unresolved D. This CDR3 comprises 14 residues. Germline V gene lookup returns CDR1 SGDLS and CDR2 YYNGEE. V lost 3 bases, J lost 0 bases, and 10 bases lay in between. The CDR3, as DNA: TGTGCCAGCAGCGCCACGGGCAACTCCTACGAGCAGTACTTC. It encodes CASSATGNSYEQYF.

The chain links TRBV7-8 to TRBJ1-3; unclear D gene. Per the germline V gene, CDR1 is SGHVS and CDR2 is FQNEAQ. This CDR3 is built from 15 residues. V gave up 5 bases and J gave up 0 bases, with 11 bases separating them. The CDR3 sequence: CASSALGSSGNTIYF. The DNA of the CDR3 is TGTGCCAGCAGCGCGTTAGGGAGCTCTGGAAACACCATATATTTT.

The rearrangement joins TRBV21-1 to TRBJ1-2; the table's D call TRBD1 went unverified against the DNA. TRBV21-1 is assigned pseudogene status. The CDR3 is 14 residues long. CDR3: CASSIRTDSYGYTF. The DNA of the CDR3 is TGTGCCAGCAGCATCCGGACAGACTCCTATGGCTACACCTTC.

The chain joins TRBV30 to TRBJ1-1; D unclear. There are 13 residues in the CDR3. CDR1 GTSNPN and CDR2 SVGIG come from the germline V gene (reference sequence). V was cut by 2 bases and J by 5 bases, with 12 bases left in between. The CDR3 protein is CAWSTSRFTEAFF. CDR3 nucleotide sequence: TGTGCCTGGAGTACCTCGAGATTTACTGAAGCTTTCTTT.

This clone has only one observation. The chain has TRBV25-1 and TRBJ1-6, with 8 bases fitting TRBD1. This CDR3 has 15 residues. Looked up from germline, CDR1 is MGHDK and CDR2 is SYGVNS. Germline trimming cut 5 bases from V and 9 bases from J; bases unmatched to any gene: 9. CDR3 region: CASSPDRGVGSPLHF. CDR3 in DNA: TGTGCCAGCAGTCCTGACAGGGGTGTAGGTTCACCCCTCCACTTT.

The chain combines TRBV6-5 with TRBJ1-2; maybe TRBD1 (5 bases). The germline V and J ends were trimmed by 6 bases and 0 bases, with 8 bases remaining between them. CDR3 size: 13 residues. Germline V gives CDR1 MNHEY, CDR2 SVGAGI. The CDR3 nucleotides are TGTGCCAGCAGCTCGGACACTAACTATGGCTACACCTTC. This codes for CASSSDTNYGYTF.

The chain has TRBV6-5 and TRBJ1-1; D is undetermined. Germline CDR1 reads MNHEY; CDR2 reads SVGAGI. This CDR3 region has 15 residues. V dropped 4 bases and J dropped 1 base, with 13 bases sitting between them. CDR3 loop: CASSSSGGENTEAFF. Here the CDR3 DNA reads TGTGCCAGCAGTTCCTCCGGCGGGGAGAACACTGAAGCTTTCTTT.

The chain couples TRBV9 to TRBJ1-2; maybe TRBD1 (6 bases). Germline loops: CDR1 SGDLS, CDR2 YYNGEE. Trimming cost V 0 bases and J 6 bases, with 12 bases left between them. The CDR3 consists of 14 residues. This chain's CDR3 is CASSVAGASHGYTF. CDR3 bases: TGTGCCAGCAGCGTAGCAGGGGCCTCTCATGGCTACACCTTC.

In its sample, this clone was seen once. The chain couples TRBV7-2 to TRBJ1-2; D gene ambiguous. V lost 4 bases, J lost 6 bases, and 18 bases lay in between. Per germline, CDR1 SGHTA and CDR2 FQGNSA. This CDR3 contains 15 residues. The CDR3 region has the DNA TGTGCCAGCAGCTCACGACACGACCTCTTCAATGGCTACACCTTC. This translates into CASSSRHDLFNGYTF. Filled out from reference TRBV7-2 and TRBJ1-2, the complete variable domain reads GAGVSQSPSNKVTEKGKDVELRCDPISGHTALYWYRQSLGQGLEFLIYFQGNSAPDKSGLPSDRFSAERTGGSVSTLTIQRTQQEDSAVYLCASSSRHDLFNGYTFGSGTRLTVV.

The chain joins TRBV5-8 to TRBJ2-7; D is ambiguous. The CDR3 is 11 residues long. The germline V and J ends were trimmed by 4 bases and 6 bases, with 8 bases remaining between them. Germline CDR1 SGHTS, CDR2 YDEGEE. In nucleotides, the CDR3 is TGTGCCAGCAGCCTTCAGCGCGAGCAGTACTTC. This translates into CASSLQREQYF. The full variable domain, completed using reference TRBV5-8 and TRBJ2-7, is EAGVTQSPTHLIKTRGQQATLRCSPISGHTSVYWYQQALGLGLQFLLWYDEGEERNRGNFPPRFSGRQFPNYSSELNVNALELEDSALYLCASSLQREQYFGPGTRLTVT.

The chain joins TRBV7-9 to TRBJ2-3; tentatively, D is TRBD2 (5 bases). Germline assignment: CDR1 SEHNR and CDR2 FQNEAQ (reference sequence). V lost 4 bases to trimming and J lost 0 bases, with 23 bases between them. CDR3 size: 19 residues. The CDR3 region has the DNA TGTGCCAGCAGCTCCAAAGCCACTACCCTAGCAGCTAGCACAGATACGCAGTATTTT. Protein product: CASSSKATTLAASTDTQYF.

A single count supports this clone. This sequence joins TRBV6-5 and TRBJ1-2, with D maybe TRBD1 (6 bases). Germline loops: CDR1 MNHEY, CDR2 SVGAGI. CDR3 length equals 14 residues. V was pared by 8 bases and J by 5 bases, with 18 bases between. The CDR3 sequence: CASRSGGQGYGYTF. For the CDR3, the DNA is TGTGCCAGCCGCAGCGGGGGGCAAGGGTATGGCTACACCTTC.

V gene TRBV5-8 combines with J gene TRBJ2-5, with D tentatively TRBD1 (6 bases). V lost 4 bases, J lost 2 bases, and 15 bases lay in between. The CDR3 covers 15 residues. Germline V gene sequence: CDR1 SGHTS, CDR2 YDEGEE. CDR3 nucleotides: TGTGCCAGCAGCCGAGGACAGTACGAGCAAGAGACCCAGTACTTC. This gives the protein CASSRGQYEQETQYF.

This rearrangement joins TRBV15 to TRBJ2-7, with D possibly matching TRBD2 (8 bases). Deletions cut 5 bases from V and 1 base from J, with 24 bases between. Germline V gene lookup returns CDR1 LNHNV and CDR2 YYDKDF (reference sequence). This CDR3 contains 18 residues. CDR3 sequence: CATSVRGLAGRPSYEQYF. In nucleotides, the CDR3 is TGTGCCACCAGCGTAAGGGGGCTAGCGGGCCGACCTTCCTACGAGCAGTACTTC.

This chain links TRBV2 with TRBJ2-7; no firm D call. Trimming took 10 bases from V and 0 from J, leaving 13 bases between them. This CDR3 is built from 13 residues. The germline CDR1 and CDR2 sequences are SNHLY and FYNNEI. The CDR3, as DNA: TGTGCCAACACAGCAGGTCTCTCCTACGAGCAGTACTTC. Its translation: CANTAGLSYEQYF.

The genes are TRBV10-1 and TRBJ2-2, with D perhaps TRBD1 (6 bases). The length of the CDR3 is 13 residues. The germline gives CDR1 WNHNN, CDR2 SYGVQD (reference sequence). Trimming removed 4 bases from V and 8 bases from J, with 11 bases in between. CDR3 coding DNA: TGCGCCAGCAGTGGATGGACAGAAGGGGAGCTGTTTTTT. Its protein is CASSGWTEGELFF.

This chain uses TRBV6-4 with TRBJ2-3; no reliable D call. CDR3 length: 16 amino acids. Trimming stripped 2 bases from V and 1 base from J, with 13 bases between. Germline lookup yields CDR1 MRHNA and CDR2 SNTAGT. CDR3 region: CASSDHGNSGTDTQYF. As DNA, the CDR3 is TGTGCCAGCAGTGACCACGGAAACTCGGGCACAGATACGCAGTATTTT.

The CDR3 DNA is TGTGCCAGCAGCCCTCCCCCCGGGCAAGCCCCAGGGGGTTATGGCTACACCTTC. It is translated as CASSPPPGQAPGGYGYTF. This chain joins TRBV7-9 and TRBJ1-2; 7 positions agree with TRBD1. Losses at the gene ends were 5 bases for V and 5 bases for J; bases not matched to a gene: 20. This CDR3 comprises 18 residues. CDR1 and CDR2 (germline): SEHNR, FQNEAQ (reference sequence). The full variable domain, in which reference TRBV7-9 and TRBJ1-2 provide the parts outside the CDR3, is DTGVSQNPRHKITKRGQNVTFRCDPISEHNRLYWYRQTLGQGPEFLTYFQNEAQLEKSRLLSDRFSAERPKGSFSTLEIQRTEQGDSAMYLCASSPPPGQAPGGYGYTFGSGTRLTVV.

This chain links TRBV11-2 with TRBJ1-2; possible D gene TRBD1, 6 bases. V shed 6 bases and J shed 7 bases, with 21 bases lying between them. This CDR3 has 15 residues. The germline V gene has CDR1 SGHAT and CDR2 FQNNGV. The CDR3 protein is CASSLLERGASGYTF. The CDR3, as DNA: TGTGCCAGCAGTCTTTTAGAACGGGGGGCAAGTGGCTACACCTTC.

The chain employs TRBV7-3 and TRBJ2-1; perhaps TRBD2 as D (5 bases). The CDR3 spans 13 residues. The germline CDR1 and CDR2 sequences are SGHTA and FQGTGA. V was shortened by 3 bases and J by 7 bases, with 10 bases between the two germline ends. The CDR3: CASSFRGRNEQFF. The CDR3 coding sequence is TGTGCCAGCAGCTTTAGAGGGCGGAATGAGCAGTTCTTC.

J is TRBJ1-5 and V is TRBV5-5; possible D gene TRBD1, 5 bases. Germline loops: CDR1 SGHKS, CDR2 YYEKEE (reference sequence). The ends were cut back, 0 bases at V and 6 bases at J, with 28 bases in the middle. CDR3 length: 20 amino acids. As DNA, the CDR3 is TGTGCCAGCAGCTTGGCCTGGGATTCAGGGAAAGGGGCAATGAGTCAGCCCCAGCATTTT. This translates into CASSLAWDSGKGAMSQPQHF.

The chain carries TRBV5-1 and TRBJ1-1; a possible D gene is TRBD1 (5 bases). Trimming took 0 bases from V and 3 from J, leaving 15 bases between them. The CDR3 is 16 amino acids. Germline CDR1 SGHRS, CDR2 YFSETQ. CDR3 in DNA: TGCGCCAGCAGCTTGGTAGGGACCAGTCCTTACACTGAAGCTTTCTTT. Translation gives CASSLVGTSPYTEAFF.

The rearrangement links TRBV7-9 to TRBJ2-5, with unresolved D. This CDR3 contains 13 residues. Germline CDR1 is SEHNR and CDR2 is FQNEAQ (reference sequence). Trimming stripped 3 bases from V and 5 bases from J, with 10 bases between. The CDR3 loop is CASSFWGRETQYF. The CDR3 DNA sequence: TGTGCCAGCAGCTTTTGGGGTAGGGAGACCCAGTACTTC.

The chain combines TRBV11-2 with TRBJ2-1; either TRBD1 or TRBD2 may fit D (6 bases each). Germline-derived CDR1 and CDR2 are SGHAT and FQNNGV. The CDR3 loop spans 14 amino acids. Trimming pared 6 bases from V and 4 bases from J, leaving 13 bases between. CDR3 protein: CASRHRAGYNEQFF. DNA of the CDR3: TGTGCCAGCAGACACAGGGCGGGGTACAATGAGCAGTTCTTC.

The chain links TRBV2 to TRBJ1-1; 8 nucleotides line up with TRBD1. The length of the CDR3 is 13 residues. J gave up 1 base and V 8 bases, and 3 bases lay outside the gene matches. Germline CDR1 SNHLY, CDR2 FYNNEI. The CDR3 nucleotides are TGTGCCAGCGGAGACAGGGGGAACACTGAAGCTTTCTTT. It translates to CASGDRGNTEAFF.

With respect to this clone: This sample includes further DNA sequences coding for the same CDR3. This chain connects TRBV4-1 to TRBJ1-1, with D unclear. The CDR3 is made up of 14 amino acids. V was shortened by 1 base and J by 0 bases, with 6 bases between the two germline ends. Germline-derived CDR1 and CDR2 are MGHRA and YSYEKL. DNA of the CDR3: TGCGCCAGCAGCCAAGGTTTGCTGAACACTGAAGCTTTCTTT. This encodes CASSQGLLNTEAFF.

The rearrangement joins TRBV18 to TRBJ2-5, with TRBD1 identical over 7 bases. The CDR3 runs to 11 residues. Germline-derived CDR1 and CDR2 are KGHSH and LQKENI. V lost 3 bases and J lost 10; bases outside the gene matches: 2. CDR3 in DNA: TGTGCCAGCTCACCGGGGGACAGCCAGTACTTC. It is translated as CASSPGDSQYF.